The entry that follows covers one TCR beta chain sequence. This CDR3 region has 16 residues. The germline V gene encodes CDR1 MDHEN and CDR2 SYDVKM. With V trimmed by 4 bases and J by 0 bases, 5 bases remained unmatched. The entry originates in a study of shared clonotypes between healthy human individuals. Only in-frame clones appear in the TCRdb table, and some are missing; sequencing was by immunoSEQ multiplex PCR. In the table there are about 680,000 clones, roughly 94% of which are singletons. CD8 cells regarded as naive lacked CD45RO, were positively chosen for CCR7, and omitted terminally differentiated effector memory CD45RA+ cells.

This chain connects TRBV28 to TRBJ2-5; 10 bases map to TRBD2. Sequenced input: naive CD8+ T cells sorted from blood. The clonotype comes from a man aged 25-40 years in good health. The CDR3 bases are TGTGCCAGCAGTTCACGGACTAGCGGAGACCAAGAGACCCAGTACTTC. This translates into CASSSRTSGDQETQYF.